Shown below are 2 T cell receptor beta chains from a single sample sequenced in a study of cytomegalovirus exposure and HLA in healthy donors (TCRdb year 2017). The library was made by the immunoSEQ multiplex PCR assay. A mixture of 60 forward primers for TCR Vbeta segments and 13 reverse primers for TCR Jbeta segments was used in the multiplex PCR. The table comes from immuneACCESS by way of TCRdb, which keeps in-frame sequences with V and J called. Part of the clones is missing from these tables; in studies checked, under half for an unresolved V gene and the rest for unknown reasons. The sample profile shows around 100,000 clones; about 78% of them were found once. Of the sample, about 5% falls within the top ten clones. The sample consisted of PBMCs. These receptors were obtained from a woman in her twenties or thirties in good health and CMV-seropositive.

On this clone itself: The junction does not match germline at one end; this may be a read error. CDR3 protein: CASSRWTGLTDAQYF. Here the CDR3 DNA reads TGTGCCAGCAGCCGGTGGACAGGCCTCACAGATGCGCAGTATTTT. The chain employs TRBV7-9 and TRBJ2-3; TRBD1 aligns across 7 bases. Germline loops: CDR1 SEHNR, CDR2 FQNEAQ (reference sequence). The CDR3 runs 15 residues.

The gene calls are TRBV27 and TRBJ1-5; 9 bases agree with TRBD1. Germline values: CDR1 MNHEY, CDR2 SMNVEV (reference sequence). The CDR3 loop spans 16 amino acids. V trimming: 7 bases; J trimming: 2 bases; junction bases outside the gene matches: 9. CDR3: CASKSTGGKGNQPQHF. In DNA form, the CDR3 reads TGTGCCAGCAAATCTACAGGGGGCAAGGGCAATCAGCCCCAGCATTTT.